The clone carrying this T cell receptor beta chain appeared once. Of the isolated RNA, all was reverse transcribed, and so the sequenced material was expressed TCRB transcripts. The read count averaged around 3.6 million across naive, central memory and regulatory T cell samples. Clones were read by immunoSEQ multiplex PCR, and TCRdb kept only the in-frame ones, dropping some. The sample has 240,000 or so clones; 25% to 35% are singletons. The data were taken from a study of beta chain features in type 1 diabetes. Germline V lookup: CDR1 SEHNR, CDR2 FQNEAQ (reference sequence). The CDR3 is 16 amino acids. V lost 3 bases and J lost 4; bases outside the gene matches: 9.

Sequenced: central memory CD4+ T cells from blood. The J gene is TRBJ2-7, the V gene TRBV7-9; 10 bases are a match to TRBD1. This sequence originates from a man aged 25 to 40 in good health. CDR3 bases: TGTGCCAGCAGCTTGCGTGCGGGACAGGGGAATTACGAGCAGTACTTC. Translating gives CASSLRAGQGNYEQYF.